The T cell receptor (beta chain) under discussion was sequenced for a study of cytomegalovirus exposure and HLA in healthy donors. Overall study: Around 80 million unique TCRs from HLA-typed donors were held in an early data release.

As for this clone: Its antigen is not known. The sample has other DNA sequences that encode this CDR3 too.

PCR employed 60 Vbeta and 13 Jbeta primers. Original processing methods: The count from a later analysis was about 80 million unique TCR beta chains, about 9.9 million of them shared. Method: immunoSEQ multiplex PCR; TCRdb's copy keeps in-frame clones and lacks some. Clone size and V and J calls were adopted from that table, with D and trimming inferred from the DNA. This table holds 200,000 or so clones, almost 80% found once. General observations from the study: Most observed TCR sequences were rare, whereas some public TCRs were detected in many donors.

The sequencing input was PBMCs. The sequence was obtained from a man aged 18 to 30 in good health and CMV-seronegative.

The CDR3 DNA reads as TGCAGTGCTAGAGCCGCGGAGACCCAGTACTTC. This gives the protein CSARAAETQYF. This rearrangement joins TRBV20-1 to TRBJ2-5; no firm D call. Germline values: CDR1 DFQATT, CDR2 SNEGSKA (reference sequence). Trimming pared 1 base from V and 5 bases from J, leaving 5 bases between. CDR3 length: 11 amino acids.